The 23 T cell receptor beta chains presented below share a single source sample, sequenced in a study of Tregs in tolerant kidney transplant recipients. Data came from immunoSEQ multiplex PCR; TCRdb stores just in-frame clones and leaves some out. The sample includes about 15,000 clones, more than 50% seen only once; the top ten take 2.5% to 4%. The antigens of these receptors remain unknown. CFSE-labeled recipient PBMCs were cultured five to seven days with irradiated graft donor PBMCs, then FACS-sorted. Specimen: CD4+ T cells from blood cultured with allogeneic cells, collected before the transplant. Receptors were obtained from a human patient who received a combined kidney and bone marrow transplant.

The V call is TRBV5-1, the J call TRBJ1-3; D not certain. V shed 5 bases and J shed 0 bases, with 9 bases lying between them. Germline V gene lookup returns CDR1 SGHRS and CDR2 YFSETQ. The CDR3 runs to 14 residues. The CDR3 nucleotides are TGCGCCAGCAGTCAGGTCAGCTCTGGAAACACCATATATTTT. Protein product: CASSQVSSGNTIYF.

This clone turned up a few times. This chain uses TRBV9 with TRBJ2-5; D might be TRBD2 (6 bases). V lost 4 bases, J lost 7 bases, and 14 bases lay in between. The CDR3 is 13 amino acids. CDR1 is SGDLS, CDR2 YYNGEE, per germline. The CDR3 protein is CASSPWGDGTQYF. The CDR3 DNA sequence: TGTGCCAGCAGCCCCTGGGGGGACGGGACCCAGTACTTC.

The chain employs TRBV5-4 and TRBJ1-2; D gene uncertain. CDR3 length equals 14 residues. The V and J ends lost 4 bases and 2 bases respectively, with 12 bases between them. Germline lookup yields CDR1 SGHNT and CDR2 YYREEE (reference sequence). CDR3 bases: TGTGCCAGCAGCCGCACTCAACTAAACTATGGCTACACCTTC. It is translated as CASSRTQLNYGYTF.

This clone was detected a few times. The CDR3 loop reads CAWSRDRGQPQHF. The CDR3 DNA is TGTGCCTGGAGTCGCGACAGGGGGCAGCCCCAGCATTTT. This chain uses TRBV30 with TRBJ1-5; 9 nucleotides align to TRBD1. V trimming: 2 bases; J trimming: 7 bases; junction bases outside the gene matches: 3. The CDR3 sequence is 13 residues long. Germline assignment: CDR1 GTSNPN and CDR2 SVGIG (reference sequence).

This chain joins TRBV6-5 and TRBJ2-7, with 9 bases aligning to TRBD2. Germline V lookup: CDR1 MNHEY, CDR2 SVGAGI. The CDR3 consists of 14 residues. J was trimmed by 2 bases and V by 6 bases; bases with no gene match: 5. The CDR3 DNA sequence: TGTGCCAGCAGATTAGCGGGAGAACCCTACGAGCAGTACTTC. Encoded protein: CASRLAGEPYEQYF.

This clone counts as medium-sized. The chain carries TRBV7-2 and TRBJ2-4; D is ambiguous. The CDR3 is made up of 13 amino acids. Germline V CDR1 and CDR2: SGHTA, FQGNSA. Trimming shortened V by 1 base and J by 16 bases, and 17 bases separated the two germline ends. CDR3 nucleotide sequence: TGTGCCAGCAGCTTAGAAACACTGGGCCCCGTATACTTC. Translated, it gives CASSLETLGPVYF.

The rearrangement uses TRBV7-3 and TRBJ1-4, with 7 bases lining up with TRBD1. In germline, CDR1 is SGHTA, CDR2 FQGTGA. The CDR3 length is 15 residues. The V segment lost 5 bases and the J segment 8 bases; nucleotides outside the gene matches: 11. The chain's CDR3 is CASSALNRGGEKLFF. DNA of the CDR3: TGTGCCAGCAGCGCCCTAAACAGGGGAGGCGAAAAACTGTTTTTT.

The V and J genes are TRBV7-8 and TRBJ2-7; D unclear. Per the germline V gene, CDR1 is SGHVS and CDR2 is FQNEAQ. V was trimmed by 5 bases and J by 7 bases, leaving 15 bases between them. CDR3 length equals 13 residues. The CDR3 coding sequence is TGTGCCAGCAGCCCAGCACAGTTTCGTGAGCAGTACTTC. Protein sequence: CASSPAQFREQYF.

The chain combines TRBV5-1 with TRBJ2-5, with 7 bases fitting TRBD1. Germline V gives CDR1 SGHRS, CDR2 YFSETQ. This CDR3 contains 13 residues. The ends lost 4 bases at V and 5 bases at J; junction bases unmatched: 5. This CDR3 reads CASSPGQTETQYF. The CDR3 nucleotides are TGCGCCAGCAGCCCGGGACAGACGGAGACCCAGTACTTC.

This clone was seen a few times. V and J are TRBV5-4 and TRBJ1-2; 10 positions agree with TRBD1. V gave up 4 bases and J gave up 4 bases; unmatched junction bases: 7. In germline, CDR1 is SGHNT, CDR2 YYREEE (reference sequence). The CDR3 is 15 residues long. CDR3 sequence reads: CASSRVDRGSYGYTF. In DNA form, the CDR3 reads TGTGCCAGCAGCCGAGTGGACAGGGGGTCCTATGGCTACACCTTC.

This rearrangement joins TRBV16 to TRBJ1-5; no firm D call. Looked up from germline, CDR1 is KGHSY and CDR2 is FQNENV. V lost 4 bases and J 0 bases, leaving 13 bases between the germline ends. The CDR3 is 16 residues long. The chain's CDR3 is CASSLELVVSNQPQHF. The CDR3 DNA sequence: TGTGCCAGCAGCCTTGAATTAGTAGTTAGCAATCAGCCCCAGCATTTT.

The chain employs TRBV4-2 and TRBJ1-3; 8 bases are shared with TRBD1. CDR3 length: 18 amino acids. The ends lost 2 bases at V and 0 bases at J; junction bases unmatched: 9. The germline CDR1 and CDR2 sequences are LGHNA and YNFKEQ. CDR3 DNA sequence: TGTGCCAGCAGCCAACCCACAGGGGGAATAAGCTCTGGAAACACCATATATTTT. The encoded protein is CASSQPTGGISSGNTIYF.

This clone was counted only a few times. The CDR3 loop is CASSGGTMPQYF. The CDR3 DNA reads as TGTGCCAGCAGTGGAGGGACTATGCCGCAGTATTTT. This rearrangement joins TRBV2 to TRBJ2-3, with 7 bases identical to TRBD2. Germline CDR1 SNHLY, CDR2 FYNNEI. This CDR3 is 12 amino acids long. V shed 4 bases and J 10 bases; nucleotides not matched to a gene: 5. Full variable domain (outside the CDR3, taken from reference TRBV2 and TRBJ2-3): EPEVTQTPSHQVTQMGQEVILRCVPISNHLYFYWYRQILGQKVEFLVSFYNNEISEKSEIFDDQFSVERPDGSNFTLKIRSTKLEDSAMYFCASSGGTMPQYFGPGTRLTVL.

The V gene is TRBV6-5, the J gene TRBJ2-2; possibly TRBD1 for D (5 bases). The germline gives CDR1 MNHEY, CDR2 SVGAGI. The V gene lost 0 bases and the J gene lost 7 bases, with 12 bases spanning the gap. CDR3 size: 15 residues. The CDR3 loop reads CASSYSRGLGGELFF. The CDR3, as DNA: TGTGCCAGCAGTTACTCAAGGGGTCTAGGCGGGGAGCTGTTTTTT.

This clone was picked up a small number of times. This rearrangement joins TRBV7-2 to TRBJ1-2; 10 bases line up with TRBD1. This CDR3 is 12 amino acids long. The V gene's germline CDR1 is SGHTA and CDR2 FQGNSA. The V and J ends lost 7 bases and 8 bases, in that order; junction bases with no gene match: 4. CDR3 amino acids: CASKTGGGGYTF. The CDR3 DNA reads as TGTGCCAGCAAGACAGGGGGCGGGGGCTACACCTTC.

This sequence joins TRBV19 and TRBJ2-1, with D unclear. The ends were cut back, 2 bases at V and 2 bases at J, with 10 bases in the middle. This CDR3 is 15 amino acids long. In germline, CDR1 is LNHDA, CDR2 SQIVND (reference sequence). The DNA for the CDR3 is TGTGCCAGTAGTATAATCCGGGTCACCTACAATGAGCAGTTCTTC. Amino acids: CASSIIRVTYNEQFF.

V and J are TRBV9 and TRBJ2-1; a possible D gene is TRBD2 (6 bases). The CDR3 sequence is 16 residues long. Per the germline V gene, CDR1 is SGDLS and CDR2 is YYNGEE. V lost 0 bases to trimming and J lost 3 bases, with 13 bases between them. The CDR3 reads CASSVDGGMSYNEQFF. CDR3 bases: TGTGCCAGCAGCGTAGACGGCGGGATGAGCTACAATGAGCAGTTCTTC. Full variable domain (remainder filled in from reference TRBV9 and TRBJ2-1): DSGVTQTPKHLITATGQRVTLRCSPRSGDLSVYWYQQSLDQGLQFLIQYYNGEERAKGNILERFSAQQFPDLHSELNLSSLELGDSALYFCASSVDGGMSYNEQFFGPGTRLTVL.

V gene TRBV5-6 combines with J gene TRBJ2-5, with a tentative D call TRBD1 (5 bases). The better agreement between TRBJ2-7 and the DNA end casts doubt on the J call. The CDR3 is made up of 15 amino acids. Germline V CDR1 and CDR2: SGHDT, YYEEEE. CDR3 region: CASSLEGLGRYEQYF. DNA for the CDR3: TGTGCCAGCAGCTTGGAGGGGCTCGGACGCTACGAGCAGTACTTC.

The rearrangement joins TRBV19 to TRBJ2-3; TRBD1 might be the D (5 bases). The V gene's germline CDR1 is LNHDA and CDR2 SQIVND (reference sequence). CDR3 length equals 13 residues. The V and J ends lost 7 bases and 3 bases respectively, with 11 bases between them. The CDR3 loop reads CASTTDRTDTQYF. CDR3 nucleotide sequence: TGTGCCAGTACCACCGACAGAACAGATACGCAGTATTTT. Based on the CDR3 plus reference TRBV19 and TRBJ2-3, the full variable domain is DGGITQSPKYLFRKEGQNVTLSCEQNLNHDAMYWYRQDPGQGLRLIYYSQIVNDFQKGDIAEGYSVSREKKESFPLTVTSAQKNPTAFYLCASTTDRTDTQYFGPGTRLTVL.

The chain uses TRBV6-5 and TRBJ1-2; D is perhaps TRBD1 (5 bases). V lost 5 bases, J lost 4 bases, and 8 bases lay in between. CDR3 length: 12 amino acids. Germline assignment: CDR1 MNHEY and CDR2 SVGAGI. CDR3 coding DNA: TGTGCCAGCAGTATGACAGCCTATGGCTACACCTTC. It specifies CASSMTAYGYTF.

The gene calls are TRBV5-6 and TRBJ1-5; tentatively, D is TRBD1 (6 bases). Germline CDR1 is SGHDT and CDR2 is YYEEEE. This CDR3 has 15 amino acids. Trimming removed 0 bases at V and 5 bases at J, with 12 bases between. In DNA form, the CDR3 reads TGTGCCAGCAGCTTGGGGGTGGGGGCCTATCAGCCCCAGCATTTT. It translates to CASSLGVGAYQPQHF.

This clone turned up a few times. The V gene is TRBV11-2, the J gene TRBJ2-4; 8 bases are a match to TRBD1. This CDR3 contains 16 residues. The V gene end was trimmed by 5 bases and the J gene end by 2 bases; junction bases not matched to a gene: 8. CDR1 is SGHAT, CDR2 FQNNGV, per germline. CDR3 protein: CASSTWTGQPKNIQYF. CDR3 nucleotide sequence: TGTGCCAGCAGCACGTGGACAGGGCAGCCCAAAAACATTCAGTACTTC.

The chain couples TRBV9 to TRBJ2-2; no definite D call. Germline lookup yields CDR1 SGDLS and CDR2 YYNGEE. The V and J ends lost 0 bases and 6 bases respectively, with 9 bases between them. The CDR3 runs to 14 residues. CDR3 sequence: CASSVDRGPGELFF. The CDR3, as DNA: TGTGCCAGCAGCGTAGACCGAGGCCCCGGGGAGCTGTTTTTT.